The 29 T cell receptor beta chains below all came from one sample that was sequenced in a study of blood T cell repertoires in COVID-19. The table came from immunoSEQ multiplex PCR; TCRdb's copy has only in-frame clones and leaves some out. The data hold around 150,000 clones, with 80% to 90% observed a single time. The source material was peripheral blood. The receptors come from a man aged 55 to 70 with active or convalescent COVID-19.

The table lists this clone with a count of one. The rearrangement joins TRBV3-1 (or the pseudogene TRBV3-2) to TRBJ2-5; D ambiguous. The CDR3 spans 15 residues. The V and J ends lost 3 bases and 5 bases respectively, with 16 bases between them. Germline loops: CDR1 LGHDT, CDR2 YNNKEL (reference sequence). The CDR3 region is CASSQVAGEWETQYF. In DNA, the CDR3 is TGTGCCAGCAGCCAGGTAGCTGGAGAATGGGAGACCCAGTACTTC.

This rearrangement joins TRBV19 to TRBJ1-2, with 7 bases aligning to TRBD1. This CDR3 region has 14 residues. The V and J ends lost 9 bases and 5 bases, in that order; junction bases with no gene match: 12. Germline V lookup: CDR1 LNHDA, CDR2 SQIVND (reference sequence). The CDR3: CASRETGILYGYTF. The CDR3 coding sequence is TGTGCCAGCAGAGAGACAGGGATTTTATATGGCTACACCTTC.

The chain employs TRBV6-6 and TRBJ1-1, with TRBD1 identical over 10 bases. V shed 2 bases, J shed 4 bases, and the junction held 4 bases outside the gene matches. Germline CDR1 reads MNHNY; CDR2 reads SVGAGI (reference sequence). The CDR3 consists of 15 residues. The CDR3 loop is CASSYARDRGTEAFF. CDR3 bases: TGTGCCAGCAGTTACGCCCGGGACAGGGGCACTGAAGCTTTCTTT.

As for this clone: Other nucleotide sequences from this sample produce the same CDR3. This chain links TRBV27 with TRBJ2-7; the D is unclear. The CDR3 runs 11 residues. Germline V gives CDR1 MNHEY, CDR2 SMNVEV (reference sequence). The V end lost 4 bases, the J end lost 1 base, and 2 bases lay between the germline ends. CDR3 sequence (DNA): TGTGCCAGCAGTTCATCCTACGAGCAGTACTTC. Translation: CASSSSYEQYF.

The chain links TRBV11-2 to TRBJ2-4; maybe TRBD1 (5 bases). Germline values: CDR1 SGHAT, CDR2 FQNNGV. Trimming left V 6 bases short and J 3 bases short, with 15 bases between. The CDR3 spans 15 residues. The CDR3: CASSPRQSDKNIQYF. The CDR3, as DNA: TGTGCCAGCAGTCCTAGACAGTCTGACAAAAACATTCAGTACTTC. The complete variable domain, with remaining parts taken from reference TRBV11-2 and TRBJ2-4, reads EAGVAQSPRYKIIEKRQSVAFWCNPISGHATLYWYQQILGQGPKLLIQFQNNGVVDDSQLPKDRFSAERLKGVDSTLKIQPAKLEDSAVYLCASSPRQSDKNIQYFGAGTRLSVL.

The chain has TRBV5-1 and TRBJ1-1, with unresolved D. V lost 5 bases and J 11 bases, leaving 25 bases between the germline ends. This CDR3 spans 15 amino acids. The germline V gene has CDR1 SGHRS and CDR2 YFSETQ. This CDR3 reads CASSENRGPRTVAFF. Here the CDR3 DNA reads TGCGCCAGCAGTGAGAATCGGGGTCCTCGGACGGTGGCTTTCTTT.

This rearrangement joins TRBV19 to TRBJ2-1, with TRBD1 as a possible D gene (6 bases). Trimming shortened V by 3 bases and J by 5 bases, and 14 bases separated the two germline ends. CDR1 is LNHDA and CDR2 is SQIVND in the germline V gene (reference sequence). The CDR3 is made up of 15 amino acids. CDR3 residues: CASSIWQGRDNEQFF. CDR3 sequence (DNA): TGTGCCAGTAGTATTTGGCAGGGGAGAGACAATGAGCAGTTCTTC.

The genes are TRBV7-9 and TRBJ2-1; no clear D. Germline V gives CDR1 SEHNR, CDR2 FQNEAQ (reference sequence). The CDR3 contains 15 residues. Trimming shortened V by 7 bases and J by 0 bases, and 13 bases separated the two germline ends. This CDR3 reads CASTSSVVSYNEQFF. CDR3 DNA sequence: TGTGCCAGCACCTCCTCGGTCGTCTCCTACAATGAGCAGTTCTTC. The full variable domain, in which reference TRBV7-9 and TRBJ2-1 provide the parts outside the CDR3, is DTGVSQNPRHKITKRGQNVTFRCDPISEHNRLYWYRQTLGQGPEFLTYFQNEAQLEKSRLLSDRFSAERPKGSFSTLEIQRTEQGDSAMYLCASTSSVVSYNEQFFGPGTRLTVL.

The chain combines TRBV19 with TRBJ1-6; tentative D call: TRBD1 (6 bases). The CDR3 extends over 15 amino acids. V was clipped by 5 bases and J by 10 bases, with 18 bases between them. CDR1 is LNHDA, CDR2 SQIVND, per germline (reference sequence). As DNA, the CDR3 is TGTGCCAGTAGTCCGCCCACAGGGTTTGGATCACCCCTCCACTTT. This translates into CASSPPTGFGSPLHF.

This chain uses TRBV25-1 with TRBJ1-1; TRBD1 matches at 7 bases. The V gene end was trimmed by 7 bases and the J gene end by 1 base; junction bases not matched to a gene: 6. This CDR3 is 14 amino acids long. Germline V gene data show CDR1 as MGHDK and CDR2 as SYGVNS. The CDR3 sequence is CASKETGWNTEAFF. The CDR3 DNA is TGTGCCAGCAAGGAGACAGGGTGGAACACTGAAGCTTTCTTT.

The CDR3 DNA reads TGTGCCAGCTCACCCAGAACTAGCGGGAGCTATGAGCAGTTCTTC. This encodes CASSPRTSGSYEQFF. The genes are TRBV18 and TRBJ2-1, with 11 bases that match TRBD2. CDR1 and CDR2 from the germline V gene are KGHSH and LQKENI. V shed 3 bases, J shed 8 bases, and the junction held 6 bases outside the gene matches. This CDR3 comprises 15 residues.

The rearrangement links TRBV6-5 to TRBJ1-3; no clear D gene. The CDR3 contains 13 residues. From germline, CDR1 is MNHEY and CDR2 SVGAGI. Between the trimmed V and J ends, which lost 8 bases and 1 base, there was a span of 9 bases. CDR3 amino acids: CASLRESGNTIYF. The CDR3 DNA reads as TGTGCCAGCTTGCGGGAGTCTGGAAACACCATATATTTT.

The chain has TRBV5-1 and TRBJ2-2; perhaps TRBD1 as D (6 bases). The CDR3 is made up of 14 amino acids. The germline gives CDR1 SGHRS, CDR2 YFSETQ. Trimming removed 6 bases from V and 5 bases from J, with 14 bases in between. The CDR3, as DNA: TGCGCCAGCACACCCAGGGGAATGACCGGGGAGCTGTTTTTT. The encoded protein is CASTPRGMTGELFF. Looking up the rest from reference TRBV5-1 and TRBJ2-2 gives the full variable domain: KAGVTQTPRYLIKTRGQQVTLSCSPISGHRSVSWYQQTPGQGLQFLFEYFSETQRNKGNFPGRFSGRQFSNSRSEMNVSTLELGDSALYLCASTPRGMTGELFFGEGSRLTVL.

CDR3 coding DNA: TGTGCCAGCAGTTACCCGACAGGGGGCGACTCACCCCTCCACTTT. Its protein is CASSYPTGGDSPLHF. The V gene is TRBV6-2 or TRBV6-3, the J gene TRBJ1-6; 10 bases match TRBD1. The CDR3 has 15 amino acids. The germline V gene has CDR1 MNHEY and CDR2 SVGEGT. Losses at the gene ends were 2 bases for V and 10 bases for J; bases not matched to a gene: 5.

The genes are TRBV5-1 and TRBJ2-1; 10 bases align to TRBD2. The germline gives CDR1 SGHRS, CDR2 YFSETQ. The CDR3 has 19 residues. J lost 8 bases, V lost 4 bases, and 21 bases had no gene match. CDR3 sequence: CASSRWELLAGGKQHEQFF. Written as DNA, the CDR3 is TGCGCCAGCAGCCGTTGGGAGTTGTTAGCGGGAGGAAAGCAACATGAGCAGTTCTTC.

The rearrangement joins TRBV4-3 to TRBJ2-2; TRBD1 aligns across 10 bases. Germline V lookup: CDR1 LGHNA, CDR2 YSLEER. CDR3 length: 16 residues. The V and J ends lost 1 base and 2 bases, in that order; junction bases with no gene match: 1. The CDR3 DNA reads as TGCGCCAGCAGCCAAGGGACAGGGGGAAACACCGGGGAGCTGTTTTTT. The encoded protein is CASSQGTGGNTGELFF.

The gene calls are TRBV12-3 or TRBV12-4 and TRBJ1-2; D is perhaps TRBD1 (5 bases). V was shortened by 5 bases and J by 7 bases, with 11 bases between the two germline ends. CDR3 size: 12 residues. CDR3 bases: TGTGCCAGCAGTGCTAGGACATTTGGCTACACCTTC. Translated, it gives CASSARTFGYTF.

V is TRBV28 and J is TRBJ1-1, with D possibly being TRBD1 (5 bases). V lost 7 bases and J 10 bases, leaving 16 bases between the germline ends. Germline V gives CDR1 MDHEN, CDR2 SYDVKM. The CDR3 is made up of 12 amino acids. The CDR3 is CASTAAGVRAFF. As DNA, the CDR3 is TGTGCCAGCACCGCGGCGGGGGTCCGAGCTTTCTTT.

V is TRBV5-1 and J is TRBJ2-3; 8 bases map to TRBD2. V shed 5 bases and J 0 bases; nucleotides not matched to a gene: 11. The CDR3 loop spans 17 amino acids. Germline V CDR1 and CDR2: SGHRS, YFSETQ. CDR3 bases: TGCGCCAGCAGGGGAAAAACTAGCGGCCCTAGCACAGATACGCAGTATTTT. It specifies CASRGKTSGPSTDTQYF. The full variable domain, in which reference TRBV5-1 and TRBJ2-3 provide the parts outside the CDR3, is KAGVTQTPRYLIKTRGQQVTLSCSPISGHRSVSWYQQTPGQGLQFLFEYFSETQRNKGNFPGRFSGRQFSNSRSEMNVSTLELGDSALYLCASRGKTSGPSTDTQYFGPGTRLTVL.

The rearrangement links TRBV4-3 to TRBJ1-2; TRBD1 agrees at 7 bases. The germline V gene has CDR1 LGHNA and CDR2 YSLEER. CDR3 size: 14 residues. V trimming: 0 bases; J trimming: 4 bases; junction bases outside the gene matches: 2. The CDR3 DNA reads as TGCGCCAGCAGCCAAGATCGGACAGGCTATGGCTACACCTTC. Residues: CASSQDRTGYGYTF.

This chain connects TRBV6-2 or TRBV6-3 to TRBJ1-1; a weak D match, TRBD1 (5 bases). CDR1 and CDR2 from the germline V gene are MNHEY and SVGEGT. This CDR3 is 14 amino acids long. Trimming removed 2 bases at V and 0 bases at J, with 7 bases between. The chain's CDR3 is CASSYPGVNTEAFF. The DNA for the CDR3 is TGTGCCAGCAGTTACCCGGGGGTGAACACTGAAGCTTTCTTT.

The CDR3 region has the DNA TGTGCCAGCAGACCCGGGGGAGGGGGAACCGGGGAGCTGTTTTTT. This sequence encodes CASRPGGGGTGELFF. The chain employs TRBV6-5 and TRBJ2-2, with D possibly being TRBD2 (7 bases). V gave up 6 bases and J gave up 5 bases, with 16 bases separating them. The CDR3 totals 15 residues. The V gene's germline CDR1 is MNHEY and CDR2 SVGAGI.

In nucleotides, the CDR3 is TGTGCCACCATAAAGGGGGGGGAGAACACTGAAGCTTTCTTT. Translation: CATIKGGENTEAFF. The chain is built from TRBV28 and TRBJ1-1; TRBD1 might be the D (6 bases). This CDR3 is 14 amino acids long. From germline, CDR1 is MDHEN and CDR2 SYDVKM. Trimming left V 10 bases short and J 1 base short, with 16 bases between.

CDR3 sequence: CASSSRTSGIYEQYF. CDR3 in DNA: TGTGCCAGCAGCTCCCGGACTAGCGGGATCTACGAGCAGTACTTC. The J gene is TRBJ2-7, the V gene TRBV5-4; TRBD2 agrees at 12 bases. The J segment lost 3 bases and the V segment lost 3 bases, leaving 4 bases of the junction unmatched. Germline CDR1 reads SGHNT; CDR2 reads YYREEE (reference sequence). The CDR3 length is 15 residues.

The chain carries TRBV5-1 and TRBJ2-5; 11 nucleotides agree with TRBD1. Germline V gene sequence: CDR1 SGHRS, CDR2 YFSETQ. J was trimmed by 1 base and V by 4 bases; bases with no gene match: 6. CDR3 length equals 16 residues. The chain's CDR3 is CASSRGQGAGQETQYF. In DNA form, the CDR3 reads TGCGCCAGCAGCCGTGGACAGGGGGCGGGCCAAGAGACCCAGTACTTC. Combining the CDR3 with reference TRBV5-1 and TRBJ2-5 gives the whole variable domain KAGVTQTPRYLIKTRGQQVTLSCSPISGHRSVSWYQQTPGQGLQFLFEYFSETQRNKGNFPGRFSGRQFSNSRSEMNVSTLELGDSALYLCASSRGQGAGQETQYFGPGTRLLVL.

The chain employs TRBV7-8 and TRBJ1-6; tentative D call: TRBD1 (6 bases). The CDR3 sequence is 13 residues long. The V gene's germline CDR1 is SGHVS and CDR2 FQNEAQ. V shed 5 bases and J shed 9 bases, with 11 bases lying between them. In nucleotides, the CDR3 is TGTGCCAGCAGCCAACTACAGGGTTCACCCCTCCACTTT. Residues: CASSQLQGSPLHF.

In this sample, this clone turned up a few times. V and J are TRBV7-8 and TRBJ2-5; 9 bases match TRBD1. Per germline, CDR1 SGHVS and CDR2 FQNEAQ. V lost 5 bases to trimming and J lost 5 bases; unmatched junction nucleotides: 3. The CDR3 runs 13 residues. This CDR3 reads CASSRGQGETQYF. CDR3 nucleotides: TGTGCCAGCAGCCGGGGACAGGGTGAGACCCAGTACTTC.

The V gene is TRBV11-2, the J gene TRBJ2-1; 16 nucleotides align to TRBD2. This CDR3 is 14 amino acids long. The germline gives CDR1 SGHAT, CDR2 FQNNGV. Trimming took 8 bases from V and 9 from J; bases not matched to a gene: 4. CDR3 loop: CASRGLAGGPEQFF. The DNA for the CDR3 is TGTGCCAGCCGGGGACTAGCGGGAGGGCCTGAGCAGTTCTTC.

This chain connects TRBV7-9 to TRBJ1-5; D possibly corresponds to TRBD1 (6 bases). V was clipped by 3 bases and J by 7 bases, with 10 bases between them. The CDR3 extends over 13 amino acids. Looked up from germline, CDR1 is SEHNR and CDR2 is FQNEAQ (reference sequence). CDR3 sequence (DNA): TGTGCCAGCAGCTTTGAACAGGGCCAGCCCCAGCATTTT. Residues: CASSFEQGQPQHF.